This TCR beta chain was recorded in a study of cytomegalovirus exposure and HLA in healthy donors. Primers included in the PCR were 60 Vbeta and 13 Jbeta primers. As handled by the study authors: A follow-up analysis tallied some 80 million unique TCR beta chains, roughly 11 million shared. Produced via immunoSEQ multiplex PCR; TCRdb's table is partial and in-frame only. The D gene and trimming were derived from the DNA, and the V and J assignments and clone size from that table. The repertoire holds 77,000 or so clones, with roughly 76% as singletons. Whole-study findings and limits: Accurate predictions that matched the HLA-A and HLA-B alleles of most subjects were reportedly made from TCR beta sequences. In an earlier analysis, productive rearrangement rates for most beta V segments clustered near 87% or 30%.

This clone was counted a few times. The antigen remains undetermined. This sequence was found in a woman between 40 and 55 years old in good health and CMV-seronegative. What was sequenced was PBMCs.

For the CDR3, the DNA is TGTGCCAGCAGCGGAACAGAGAGCTCCTACGAGCAGTACTTC. Encoded protein: CASSGTESSYEQYF. This rearrangement joins TRBV5-6 to TRBJ2-7; unclear D gene. Germline V lookup: CDR1 SGHDT, CDR2 YYEEEE. The V end lost 4 bases, the J end lost 0 bases, and 11 bases lay between the germline ends. The CDR3 is made up of 14 amino acids.